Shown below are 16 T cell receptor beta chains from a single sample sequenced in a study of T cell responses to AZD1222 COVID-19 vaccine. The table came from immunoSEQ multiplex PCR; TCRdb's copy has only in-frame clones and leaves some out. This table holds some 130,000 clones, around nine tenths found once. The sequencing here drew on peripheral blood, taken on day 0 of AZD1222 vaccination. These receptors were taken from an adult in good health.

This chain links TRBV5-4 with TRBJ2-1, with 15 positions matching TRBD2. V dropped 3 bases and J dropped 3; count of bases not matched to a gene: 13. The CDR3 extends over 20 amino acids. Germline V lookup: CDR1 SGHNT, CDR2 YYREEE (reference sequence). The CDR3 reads CASSWFPWTSGRGNYNEQFF. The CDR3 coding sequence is TGTGCCAGCAGCTGGTTCCCCTGGACTAGCGGGAGGGGAAACTACAATGAGCAGTTCTTC.

CDR3 DNA: TGTGCCAGCAGTTACCTTTCGGGGGAAGCTTTCTTT. It encodes CASSYLSGEAFF. The rearrangement uses TRBV6-2 or TRBV6-3 and TRBJ1-1; D gene unclear. This CDR3 is built from 12 residues. Germline lookup yields CDR1 MNHEY and CDR2 SVGEGT. V was trimmed by 2 bases and J by 8 bases, leaving 9 bases between them.

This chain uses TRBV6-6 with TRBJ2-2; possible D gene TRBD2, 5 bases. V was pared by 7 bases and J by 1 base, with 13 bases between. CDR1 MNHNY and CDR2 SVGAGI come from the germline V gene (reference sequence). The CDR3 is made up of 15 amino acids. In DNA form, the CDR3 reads TGTGCCAGCACCCCCTACGGGATGAACACCGGGGAGCTGTTTTTT. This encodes CASTPYGMNTGELFF.

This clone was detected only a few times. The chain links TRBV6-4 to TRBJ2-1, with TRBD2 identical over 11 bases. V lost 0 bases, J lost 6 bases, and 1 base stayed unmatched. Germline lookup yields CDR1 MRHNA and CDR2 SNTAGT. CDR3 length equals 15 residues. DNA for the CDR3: TGTGCCAGCAGTGACTCTAGCGGGGGGGCCAATGAGCAGTTCTTC. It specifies CASSDSSGGANEQFF.

The CDR3 reads CASSLAGYSPLHF. For the CDR3, the DNA is TGCGCCAGCAGCTTGGCCGGGTATTCACCCCTCCACTTT. The J gene is TRBJ1-6, the V gene TRBV5-1; no definite D call. CDR1 is SGHRS and CDR2 is YFSETQ in the germline V gene. The length of the CDR3 is 13 residues. The germline V and J ends were trimmed by 0 bases and 8 bases, with 6 bases remaining between them.

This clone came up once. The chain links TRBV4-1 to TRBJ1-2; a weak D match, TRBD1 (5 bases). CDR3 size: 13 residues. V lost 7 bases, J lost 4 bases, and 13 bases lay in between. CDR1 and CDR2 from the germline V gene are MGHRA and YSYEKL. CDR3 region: CASNLGGSYGYTF. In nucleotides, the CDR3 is TGCGCCAGCAACCTCGGGGGAAGCTATGGCTACACCTTC.

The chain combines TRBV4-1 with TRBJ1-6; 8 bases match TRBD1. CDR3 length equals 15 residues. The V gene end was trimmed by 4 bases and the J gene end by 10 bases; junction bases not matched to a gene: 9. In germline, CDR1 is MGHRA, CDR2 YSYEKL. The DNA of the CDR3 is TGCGCCAGCAGCCCGTACAGGGGGTCAGGCTCACCCCTCCACTTT. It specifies CASSPYRGSGSPLHF.

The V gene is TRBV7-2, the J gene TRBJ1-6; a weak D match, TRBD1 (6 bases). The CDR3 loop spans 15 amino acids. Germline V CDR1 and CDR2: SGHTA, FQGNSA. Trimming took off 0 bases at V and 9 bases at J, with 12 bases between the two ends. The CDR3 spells CASSLAPGQVSPLHF. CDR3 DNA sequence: TGTGCCAGCAGCTTAGCACCGGGACAAGTTTCACCCCTCCACTTT. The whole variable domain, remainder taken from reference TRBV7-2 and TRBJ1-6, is GAGVSQSPSNKVTEKGKDVELRCDPISGHTALYWYRQSLGQGLEFLIYFQGNSAPDKSGLPSDRFSAERTGGSVSTLTIQRTQQEDSAVYLCASSLAPGQVSPLHFGNGTRLTVT.

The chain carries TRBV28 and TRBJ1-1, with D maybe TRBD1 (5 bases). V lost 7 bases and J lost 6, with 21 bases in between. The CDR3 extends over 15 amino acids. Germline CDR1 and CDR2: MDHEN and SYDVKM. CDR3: CASKPQTRGEAEAFF. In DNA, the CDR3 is TGTGCCAGCAAACCTCAGACAAGGGGTGAGGCTGAAGCTTTCTTT. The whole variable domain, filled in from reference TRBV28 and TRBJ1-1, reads DVKVTQSSRYLVKRTGEKVFLECVQDMDHENMFWYRQDPGLGLRLIYFSYDVKMKEKGDIPEGYSVSREKKERFSLILESASTNQTSMYLCASKPQTRGEAEAFFGQGTRLTVV.

CDR3 sequence reads: CASRGQANTIYF. The CDR3 coding sequence is TGTGCCAGCAGAGGACAGGCAAACACCATATATTTT. V is TRBV9 and J is TRBJ1-3, with 7 bases aligning to TRBD1. Looked up from germline, CDR1 is SGDLS and CDR2 is YYNGEE. The CDR3 is made up of 12 amino acids. Trimming at V came to 5 bases and at J to 6 bases, leaving 2 bases not matched to a gene.

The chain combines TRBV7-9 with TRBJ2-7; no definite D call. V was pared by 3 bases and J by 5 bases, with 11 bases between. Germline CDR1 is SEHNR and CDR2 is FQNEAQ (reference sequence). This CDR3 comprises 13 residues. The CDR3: CASSFGVLDEQYF. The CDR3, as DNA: TGTGCCAGCAGCTTTGGCGTGTTGGACGAGCAGTACTTC.

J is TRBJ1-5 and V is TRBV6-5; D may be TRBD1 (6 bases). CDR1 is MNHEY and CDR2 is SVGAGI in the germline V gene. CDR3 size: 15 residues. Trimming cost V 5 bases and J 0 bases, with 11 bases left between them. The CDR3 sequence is CASSPEGVSNQPQHF. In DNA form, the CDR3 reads TGTGCCAGCAGTCCCGAGGGGGTTAGCAATCAGCCCCAGCATTTT.

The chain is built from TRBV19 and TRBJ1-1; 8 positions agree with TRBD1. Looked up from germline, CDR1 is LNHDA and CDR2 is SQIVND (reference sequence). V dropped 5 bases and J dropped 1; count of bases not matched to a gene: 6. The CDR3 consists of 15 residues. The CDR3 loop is CASSPTGQANTEAFF. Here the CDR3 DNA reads TGTGCCAGTAGTCCTACGGGACAGGCGAACACTGAAGCTTTCTTT.

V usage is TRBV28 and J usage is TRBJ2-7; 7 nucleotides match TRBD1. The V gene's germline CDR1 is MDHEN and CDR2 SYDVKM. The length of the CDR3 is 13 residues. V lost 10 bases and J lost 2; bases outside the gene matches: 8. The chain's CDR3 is CATAQGSPYEQYF. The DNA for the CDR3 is TGTGCCACTGCACAGGGGTCACCCTACGAGCAGTACTTC.

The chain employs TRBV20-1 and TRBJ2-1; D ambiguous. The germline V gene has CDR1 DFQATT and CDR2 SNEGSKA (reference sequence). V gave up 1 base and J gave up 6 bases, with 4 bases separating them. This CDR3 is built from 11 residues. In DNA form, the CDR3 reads TGCAGTGCTAGAGTAGTCAATGAGCAGTTCTTC. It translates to CSARVVNEQFF.

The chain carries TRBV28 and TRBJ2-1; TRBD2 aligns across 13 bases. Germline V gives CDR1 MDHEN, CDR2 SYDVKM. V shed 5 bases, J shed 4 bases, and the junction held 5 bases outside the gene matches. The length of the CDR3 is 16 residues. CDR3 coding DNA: TGTGCCAGCAGTATCACACTAGCGGGAGGGTACAATGAGCAGTTCTTC. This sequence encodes CASSITLAGGYNEQFF.